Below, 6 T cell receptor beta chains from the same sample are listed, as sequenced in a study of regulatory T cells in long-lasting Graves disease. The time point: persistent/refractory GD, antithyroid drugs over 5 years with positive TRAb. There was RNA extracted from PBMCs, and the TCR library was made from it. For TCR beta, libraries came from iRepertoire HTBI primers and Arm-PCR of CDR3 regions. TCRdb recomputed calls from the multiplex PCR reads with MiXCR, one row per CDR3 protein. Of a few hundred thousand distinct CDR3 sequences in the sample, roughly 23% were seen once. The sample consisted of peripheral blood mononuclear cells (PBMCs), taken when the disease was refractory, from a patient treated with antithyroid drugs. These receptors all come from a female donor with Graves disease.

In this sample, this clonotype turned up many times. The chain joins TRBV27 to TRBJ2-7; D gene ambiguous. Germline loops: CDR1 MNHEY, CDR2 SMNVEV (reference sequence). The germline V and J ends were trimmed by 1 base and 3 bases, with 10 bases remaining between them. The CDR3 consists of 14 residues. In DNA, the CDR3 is TGTGCCAGCAGTTTATACGGCTGGAGCTACGAGCAGTACTTC. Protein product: CASSLYGWSYEQYF.

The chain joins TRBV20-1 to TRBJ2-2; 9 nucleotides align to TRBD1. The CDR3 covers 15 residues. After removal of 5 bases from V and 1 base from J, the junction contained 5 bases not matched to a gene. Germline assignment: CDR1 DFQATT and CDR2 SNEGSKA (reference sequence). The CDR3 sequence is CSAYPGQGNTGELFF. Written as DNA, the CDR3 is TGCAGTGCTTATCCGGGACAGGGGAACACCGGGGAGCTGTTTTTT.

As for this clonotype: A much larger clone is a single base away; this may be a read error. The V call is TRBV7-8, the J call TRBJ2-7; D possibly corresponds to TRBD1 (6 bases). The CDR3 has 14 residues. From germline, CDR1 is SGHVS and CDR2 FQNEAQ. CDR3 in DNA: TGTGCCAGCACCTCGGAAGGGGGATCCTACGAGCGGTACTTC. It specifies CASTSEGGSYERYF.

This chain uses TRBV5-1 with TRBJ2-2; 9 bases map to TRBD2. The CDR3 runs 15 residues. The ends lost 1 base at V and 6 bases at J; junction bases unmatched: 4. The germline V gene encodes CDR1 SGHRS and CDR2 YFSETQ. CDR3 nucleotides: TGCGCCAGCAGCTTGTGGCTAGCGGGACCCGGGGAGCTGTTTTTT. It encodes CASSLWLAGPGELFF.

CDR3 sequence: CSVGGTVSYEQYF. The CDR3 DNA reads as TGCAGCGTAGGGGGGACCGTCTCCTACGAGCAGTACTTC. The rearrangement uses TRBV29-1 and TRBJ2-7; tentatively, D is TRBD1 or TRBD2 (6 bases each). The germline gives CDR1 SQVTM, CDR2 ANQGSEA. V was pared by 6 bases and J by 0 bases, with 12 bases between. The CDR3 covers 13 residues.

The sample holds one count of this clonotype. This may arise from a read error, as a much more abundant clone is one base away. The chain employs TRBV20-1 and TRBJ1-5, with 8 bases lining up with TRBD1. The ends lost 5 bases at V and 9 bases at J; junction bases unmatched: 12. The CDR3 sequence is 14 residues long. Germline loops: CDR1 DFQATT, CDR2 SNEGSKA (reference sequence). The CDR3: CSAQQGGDASPQHF. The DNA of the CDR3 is TGCAGTGCTCAACAGGGGGGCGATGCATCGCCCCAGCATTTT.